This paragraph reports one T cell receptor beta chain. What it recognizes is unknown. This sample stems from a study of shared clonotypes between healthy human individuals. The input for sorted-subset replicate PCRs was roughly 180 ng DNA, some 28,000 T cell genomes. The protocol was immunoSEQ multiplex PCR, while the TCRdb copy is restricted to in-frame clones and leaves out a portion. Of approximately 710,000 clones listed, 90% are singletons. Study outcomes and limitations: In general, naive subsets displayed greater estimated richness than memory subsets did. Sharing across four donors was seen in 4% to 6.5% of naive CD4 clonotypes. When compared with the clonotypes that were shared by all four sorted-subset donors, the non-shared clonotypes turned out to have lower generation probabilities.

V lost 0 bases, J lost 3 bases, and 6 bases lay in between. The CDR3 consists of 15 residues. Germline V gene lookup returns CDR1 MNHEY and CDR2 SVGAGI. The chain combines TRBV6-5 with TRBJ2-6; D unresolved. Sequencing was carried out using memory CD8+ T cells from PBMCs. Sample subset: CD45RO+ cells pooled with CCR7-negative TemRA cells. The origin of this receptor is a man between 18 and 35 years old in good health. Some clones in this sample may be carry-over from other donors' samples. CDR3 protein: CASSYSSGGANVLTF. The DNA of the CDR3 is TGTGCCAGCAGTTACTCGAGTGGTGGGGCCAACGTCCTGACTTTC.